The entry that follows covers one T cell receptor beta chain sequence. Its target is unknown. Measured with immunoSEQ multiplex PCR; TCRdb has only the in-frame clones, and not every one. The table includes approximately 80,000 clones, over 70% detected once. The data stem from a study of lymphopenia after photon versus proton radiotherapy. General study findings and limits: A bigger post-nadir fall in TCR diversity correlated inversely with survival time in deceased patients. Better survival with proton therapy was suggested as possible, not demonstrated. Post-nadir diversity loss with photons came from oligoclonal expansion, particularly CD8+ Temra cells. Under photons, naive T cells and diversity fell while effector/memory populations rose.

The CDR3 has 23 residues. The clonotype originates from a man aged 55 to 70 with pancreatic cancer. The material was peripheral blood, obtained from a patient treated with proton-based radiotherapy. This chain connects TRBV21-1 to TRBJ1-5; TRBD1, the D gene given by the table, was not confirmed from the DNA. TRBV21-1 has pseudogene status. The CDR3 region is CASSKVWWTGLVATRLSNQPQHF. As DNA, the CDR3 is TGTGCCAGCAGCAAAGTGTGGTGGACAGGGCTTGTGGCTACCCGGTTAAGCAATCAGCCCCAGCATTTT.